This T cell receptor (beta chain) was observed in a study of T cell responses to AZD1222 COVID-19 vaccine listed by TCRdb under 2021. For the wider study: TCR sequencing was performed for roughly 250 trial participants, of whom about 210 were given two doses of AZD1222 and some 26 were given two doses of MenACWY control vaccine. Trial participants were enrolled by age into 18-55, 56-69 and 70-plus year subgroups, with around 140, 26 and 57 TCR-sequenced participants respectively.

The time point label on this specimen signifies: about 28 days (+/-7) after the second vaccine dose. Interpreted using the paper, the treatment or condition label stands for: meningococcal conjugate vaccine given as trial control. Vaccinee samples were obtained from the UK trials COV001 and COV002, which included a single-blind randomized controlled phase 2/3 trial of AZD1222 (ChAdOx1 nCoV-19) in healthy adults. For TCRbeta chain sequencing, PBMC samples were collected from trial participants at day 0 and at day 28 after the second dose. Paper-wide results and their limitations: Only five to seven AZD1222 recipients were SARS-CoV-2 seropositive at baseline, limiting conclusions about previously exposed vaccinees. The vaccine-associated CD4 TCRs covered the entire spike protein, and the dominant responses fell in regions 160-218 and 743-854. Because no samples from the day 14 peak response were available, repertoires could be characterized only after the peak T cell response. Spike-specific TCR breadth and depth rose significantly after two AZD1222 doses compared with day 0 and with MenACWY recipients. In the small 56-69-year group, the increase in depth fell short of significance, most likely because of low power. Reportedly, close to half of the unique spike-specific TCRs recognized epitopes lying outside the regions that are mutated in the B.1.351 and B.1.1.7 variants. Participants were mostly white British, with more females than males. The authors suggested clonal diversity may have been underestimated.

The CDR3 regions of human TCRbeta chains were analyzed by immunosequencing. Regarding the original processing steps: Repertoire TCRs were checked for matches against a reference library of SARS-CoV-2-specific TCRs that had been generated using the MIRA antigen-specificity platform. Breadth meant the fraction of unique TCRs that were SARS-CoV-2-associated, whereas depth meant the fraction of total T cells that were SARS-CoV-2-associated. Using the MIRA data, every spike-specific TCR was mapped to the spike region that the TCR reacted to and assigned to either a CD4 or a CD8 class. Log10-transformed breadth and depth values were compared by one-way ANOVA with Sidak's multiple comparisons tests. The source is immuneACCESS, and TCRdb retained only in-frame sequences with V and J called. Part of the clones is not carried over; for the studies checked, unresolved V genes explain less than half of this, and the remainder is unexplained. V, J and clone size are those of that table, while D and trimming were read from the DNA. This sample holds 200,000 to 250,000 clones; 90% to 95% were observed only once. Approximately 1.5% of the sample goes to the ten largest clones.

The CDR3 goes from the cysteine to the phenylalanine over 14 residues. The retained sequence is limited to the CDR3, 42 bases, with the frame set at the first base. CDR1 and CDR2, per the germline V gene, are SGDLS and YYNGEE. V and J lose 0 bases and 7 bases, and a span of 8 bases separates them. Comments on this clone: Its antigen is unknown. Base quality data are lacking; no much larger clone is found one base away.

The clonotype comes from an adult who received the MenACWY meningococcal vaccine as a control. The sample in question was peripheral blood, obtained 28 days after the second dose of the MenACWY control vaccine. The chain uses TRBV9 and TRBJ1-6; no D gene is confidently identified. The DNA sequence reads TGTGCCAGCAGCGTAGACGGTAGAAATTCACCCCTCCACTTT. Its protein product is CASSVDGRNSPLHF. Joined to the reference TRBV9 and TRBJ1-6 proteins, this CDR3 gives the full variable domain: DSGVTQTPKHLITATGQRVTLRCSPRSGDLSVYWYQQSLDQGLQFLIQYYNGEERAKGNILERFSAQQFPDLHSELNLSSLELGDSALYFCASSVDGRNSPLHFGNGTRLTVT.